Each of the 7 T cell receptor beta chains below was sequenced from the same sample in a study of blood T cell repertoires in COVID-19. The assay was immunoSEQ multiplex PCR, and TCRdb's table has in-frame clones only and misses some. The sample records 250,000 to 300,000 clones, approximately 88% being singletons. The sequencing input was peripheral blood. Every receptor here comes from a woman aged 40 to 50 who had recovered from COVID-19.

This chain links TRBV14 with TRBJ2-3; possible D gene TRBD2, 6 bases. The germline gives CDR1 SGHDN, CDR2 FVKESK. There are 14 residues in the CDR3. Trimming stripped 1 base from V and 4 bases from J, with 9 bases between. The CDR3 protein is CASSQAGAADTQYF. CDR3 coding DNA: TGTGCCAGCAGCCAAGCGGGAGCGGCAGATACGCAGTATTTT.

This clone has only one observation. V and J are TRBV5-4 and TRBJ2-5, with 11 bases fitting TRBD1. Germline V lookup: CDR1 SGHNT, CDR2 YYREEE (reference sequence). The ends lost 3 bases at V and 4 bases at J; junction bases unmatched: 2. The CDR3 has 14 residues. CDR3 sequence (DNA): TGTGCCAGCAGCTGGGGACAGGGGGGAGAGACCCAGTACTTC. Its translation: CASSWGQGGETQYF.

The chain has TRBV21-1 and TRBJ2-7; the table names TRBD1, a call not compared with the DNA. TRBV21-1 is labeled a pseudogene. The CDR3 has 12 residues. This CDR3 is CASKQGFYEQYF. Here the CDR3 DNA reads TGTGCCAGCAAACAGGGGTTCTACGAGCAGTACTTC.

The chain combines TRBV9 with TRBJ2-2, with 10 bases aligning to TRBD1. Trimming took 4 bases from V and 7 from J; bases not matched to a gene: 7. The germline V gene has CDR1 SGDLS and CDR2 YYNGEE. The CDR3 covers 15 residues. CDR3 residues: CASSTTGGEYGELFF. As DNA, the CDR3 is TGTGCCAGCAGCACGACAGGGGGCGAGTACGGGGAGCTGTTTTTT.

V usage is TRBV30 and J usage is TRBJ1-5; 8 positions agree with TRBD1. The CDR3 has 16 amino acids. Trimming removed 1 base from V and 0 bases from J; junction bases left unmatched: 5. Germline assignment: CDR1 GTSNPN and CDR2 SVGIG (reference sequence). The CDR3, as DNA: TGTGCCTGGAGTGGTAGGACAGGGAGTAGCAATCAGCCCCAGCATTTT. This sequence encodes CAWSGRTGSSNQPQHF. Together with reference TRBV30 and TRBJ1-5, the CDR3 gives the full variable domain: SQTIHQWPATLVQPVGSPLSLECTVEGTSNPNLYWYRQAAGRGLQLLFYSVGIGQISSEVPQNLSASRPQDRQFILSSKKLLLSDSGFYLCAWSGRTGSSNQPQHFGDGTRLSIL.

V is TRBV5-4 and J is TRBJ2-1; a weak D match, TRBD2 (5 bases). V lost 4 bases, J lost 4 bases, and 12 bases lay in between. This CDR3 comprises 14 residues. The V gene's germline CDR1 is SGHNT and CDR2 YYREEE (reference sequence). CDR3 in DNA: TGTGCCAGCAGCGATCGGGAAGGTTACAATGAGCAGTTCTTC. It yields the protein CASSDREGYNEQFF.

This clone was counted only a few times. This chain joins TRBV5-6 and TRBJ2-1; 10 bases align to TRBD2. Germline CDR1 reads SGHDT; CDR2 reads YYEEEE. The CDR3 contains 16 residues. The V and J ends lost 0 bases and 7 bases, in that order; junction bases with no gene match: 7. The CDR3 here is CASSLVLAGALNEQFF. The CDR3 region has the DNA TGTGCCAGCAGCTTGGTTCTAGCGGGAGCTTTGAATGAGCAGTTCTTC.